The text below deals with one TCR beta chain. What it binds is unknown. The sample belongs to a study of OX40 agonist ivuxolimab in advanced cancers. Regarding the study as a whole: Low normalized T-cell clonal expansion was also seen in some nonresponders. Clonal expansion from baseline to week 6 occurred in both CD4+ and CD8+ T cells.

Repertoires were generated with immunoSEQ multiplex PCR, while TCRdb's copy carries only in-frame clones and drops some. The profile shows tens of thousands of clones, roughly nine tenths of them singletons. Blood was sampled at baseline, cycle 4 day 1, and cycle 7 day 1. The source material was CD4+ or CD8+ T cells sorted from blood, sampled in a trial of the OX40 agonist ivuxolimab. This TCR came from an adult with an advanced solid tumor such as melanoma, head and neck, liver or kidney cancer.

The CDR3 region has the DNA TGTGCCAGCAGCGTAGCGGGACAGGGCCACGAGCAGTACTTC. Its protein is CASSVAGQGHEQYF. V gene TRBV9 combines with J gene TRBJ2-7; 9 bases fit TRBD1. The CDR3 is 14 residues long. The ends lost 0 bases at V and 5 bases at J; junction bases unmatched: 3. Germline lookup yields CDR1 SGDLS and CDR2 YYNGEE.